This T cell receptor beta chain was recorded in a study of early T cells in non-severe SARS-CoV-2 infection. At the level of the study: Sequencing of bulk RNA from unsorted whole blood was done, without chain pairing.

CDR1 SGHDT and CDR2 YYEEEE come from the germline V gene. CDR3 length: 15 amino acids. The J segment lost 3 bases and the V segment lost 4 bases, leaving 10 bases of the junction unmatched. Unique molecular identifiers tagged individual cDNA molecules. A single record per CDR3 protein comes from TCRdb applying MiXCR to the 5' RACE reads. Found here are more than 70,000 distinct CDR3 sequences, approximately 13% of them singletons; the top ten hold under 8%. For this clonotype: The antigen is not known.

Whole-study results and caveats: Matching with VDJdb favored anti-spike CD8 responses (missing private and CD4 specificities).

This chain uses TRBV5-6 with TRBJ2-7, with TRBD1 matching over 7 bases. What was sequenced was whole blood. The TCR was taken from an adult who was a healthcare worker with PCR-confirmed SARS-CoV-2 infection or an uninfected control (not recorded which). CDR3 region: CASSPGPTGNYEQYF. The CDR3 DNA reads TGTGCCAGCAGCCCCGGACCGACAGGGAACTACGAGCAGTACTTC.